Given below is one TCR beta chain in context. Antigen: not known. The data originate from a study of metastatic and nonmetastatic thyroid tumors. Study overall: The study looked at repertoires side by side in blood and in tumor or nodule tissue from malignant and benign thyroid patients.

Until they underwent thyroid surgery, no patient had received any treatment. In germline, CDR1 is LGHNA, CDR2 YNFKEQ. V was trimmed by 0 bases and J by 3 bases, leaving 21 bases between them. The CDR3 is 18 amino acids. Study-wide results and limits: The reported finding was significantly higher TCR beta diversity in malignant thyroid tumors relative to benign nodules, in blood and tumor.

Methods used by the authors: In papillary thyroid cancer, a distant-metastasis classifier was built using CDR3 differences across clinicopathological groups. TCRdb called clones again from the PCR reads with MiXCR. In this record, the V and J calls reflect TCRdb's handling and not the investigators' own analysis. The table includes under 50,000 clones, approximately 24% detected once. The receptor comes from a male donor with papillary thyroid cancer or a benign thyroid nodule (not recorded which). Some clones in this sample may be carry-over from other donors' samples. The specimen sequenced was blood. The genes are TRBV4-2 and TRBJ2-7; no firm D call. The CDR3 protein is CASSQEVTLRDPNYEQYF. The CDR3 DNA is TGTGCCAGCAGCCAAGAAGTCACCTTGAGAGACCCCAACTACGAGCAGTACTTC.